This TCR beta chain derives from a study of T cells after yellow fever vaccination. TCRdb re-called the 5' RACE reads with MiXCR, one entry per CDR3 protein. Of approximately 550,000 distinct CDR3 sequences listed, 15% to 20% are singletons. This clonotype has more than one count but fewer than ten. The clonotype was recovered from a young man who received the YFV17D yellow fever vaccine. This sample comprised PBMCs, obtained 15 days after the yellow fever booster vaccination.

Here the CDR3 reads CASTKGPGQGAKEQYF. CDR3 in DNA: TGTGCCAGCACAAAAGGCCCGGGACAGGGGGCGAAGGAGCAGTACTTC. The chain has TRBV6-2 or TRBV6-3 and TRBJ2-7, with 12 bases identical to TRBD1. This CDR3 is built from 16 residues. CDR1 MNHEY and CDR2 SVGEGT come from the germline V gene. The junction had 14 bases not matched to a gene; V was cut back by 7 bases and J by 7 bases.